Shown below are 27 T cell receptor beta chains from a single sample sequenced in a study of T cells in Graves' hyperthyroidism and ophthalmopathy. There were TCR beta CDR3 regions amplified from RNA transcripts. HTBI primers were employed in a first-round RT-PCR of the TCR CDR3. TCRdb analysed the multiplex PCR reads with MiXCR anew, one entry per CDR3 protein. Of 300,000 to 450,000 distinct CDR3 sequences listed, approximately 14% are singletons. Sequenced sample: blood. The receptors were sampled from a woman in her twenties or thirties with Graves' ophthalmopathy.

This clonotype appeared many times. The rearrangement uses TRBV20-1 and TRBJ1-3, with TRBD1 as a possible D gene (5 bases). Germline V gene sequence: CDR1 DFQATT, CDR2 SNEGSKA (reference sequence). The CDR3 is 12 amino acids. V gave up 4 bases and J gave up 2 bases, with 6 bases separating them. CDR3 region: CSAIRAGNTIYF. DNA of the CDR3: TGCAGTGCTATCAGGGCTGGAAACACCATATATTTT.

This clonotype was detected many times. This rearrangement joins TRBV18 to TRBJ2-1; D not certain. Per the germline V gene, CDR1 is KGHSH and CDR2 is LQKENI. The length of the CDR3 is 13 residues. V shed 2 bases and J shed 7 bases, with 9 bases lying between them. CDR3 amino acids: CASSPLSANEQFF. The CDR3 DNA reads as TGTGCCAGCTCACCATTGTCGGCTAATGAGCAGTTCTTC.

Many counts were recorded for this clonotype. The V gene is TRBV30, the J gene TRBJ1-2, with 7 bases lining up with TRBD1. Per germline, CDR1 GTSNPN and CDR2 SVGIG (reference sequence). The CDR3 length is 12 residues. V was pared by 8 bases and J by 4 bases, with 7 bases of the junction left unmatched. The CDR3, as DNA: TGTGCCGTATCTGGGGACAGCTATGGCTACACCTTC. Translated: CAVSGDSYGYTF.

This clonotype was detected ten times or more. The chain joins TRBV7-8 to TRBJ1-6; D not certain. The CDR3 covers 16 residues. V was trimmed by 1 base and J by 0 bases, leaving 7 bases between them. CDR1 and CDR2 (germline): SGHVS, FQNEAQ. CDR3 sequence reads: CASSLVGSSYNSPLHF. As DNA, the CDR3 is TGTGCCAGCAGCTTAGTCGGGAGCTCCTATAATTCACCCCTCCACTTT.

As to this clonotype: At one boundary the junction diverges from the germline segment, which might be a read error. The V gene is TRBV4-1, the J gene TRBJ1-1; D is uncertain. The CDR3 extends over 14 amino acids. Germline CDR1 reads MGHRA; CDR2 reads YSYEKL. The DNA for the CDR3 is TGCGCCAGCAGCCAAGAGGGCATGAACACTGAAGCTTCCTTT. It yields the protein CASSQEGMNTEASF.

This clonotype was recorded many times. The J gene is TRBJ2-5, the V gene TRBV20-1; no reliable D call. Per the germline V gene, CDR1 is DFQATT and CDR2 is SNEGSKA (reference sequence). The CDR3 sequence is 13 residues long. V was clipped by 1 base and J by 3 bases, with 9 bases between them. Here the CDR3 reads CSARVWPEETQYF. The CDR3 DNA follows: TGCAGTGCTAGAGTGTGGCCGGAAGAGACCCAGTACTTC.

There are many counts of this clonotype. CDR3 coding DNA: TGTGCCAGCAGCTGGTGGACTAGCGGGGGCCCCGGGAATCCTTTCTCCTACGAGCAGTACTTC. Residues: CASSWWTSGGPGNPFSYEQYF. V is TRBV7-2 and J is TRBJ2-7; 13 bases agree with TRBD2. This CDR3 region has 21 residues. After removal of 4 bases from V and 0 bases from J, the junction contained 18 bases not matched to a gene. Germline V gene data show CDR1 as SGHTA and CDR2 as FQGNSA.

This clonotype was seen at least ten times. The chain has TRBV6-6 and TRBJ1-1; a possible D gene is TRBD1 (6 bases). Trimming shortened V by 0 bases and J by 1 base, and 18 bases separated the two germline ends. This CDR3 contains 18 residues. CDR1 and CDR2 (germline): MNHNY, SVGAGI (reference sequence). The CDR3 bases are TGTGCCAGCAGTTACTCGATATTTGGGGGGGGGCAGAACACTGAAGCTTTCTTT. It encodes CASSYSIFGGGQNTEAFF.

In this sample, this clonotype turned up many times. V gene TRBV2 combines with J gene TRBJ1-3; no definite D call. Trimming removed 4 bases at V and 0 bases at J, with 13 bases between. Germline CDR1 reads SNHLY; CDR2 reads FYNNEI. This CDR3 contains 16 residues. The CDR3 DNA is TGTGCCAGCAGTGGTTGGACGGAGAGCTCTGGAAACACCATATATTTT. Its translation is CASSGWTESSGNTIYF. Drawing the rest from reference TRBV2 and TRBJ1-3, the complete variable domain is EPEVTQTPSHQVTQMGQEVILRCVPISNHLYFYWYRQILGQKVEFLVSFYNNEISEKSEIFDDQFSVERPDGSNFTLKIRSTKLEDSAMYFCASSGWTESSGNTIYFGEGSWLTVV.

This clonotype was seen a few times. This sequence joins TRBV5-5 and TRBJ2-1; 8 nucleotides line up with TRBD2. Germline V gene data show CDR1 as SGHKS and CDR2 as YYEKEE (reference sequence). The V segment lost 0 bases and the J segment 6 bases; nucleotides outside the gene matches: 2. The CDR3 runs 14 residues. CDR3 amino acids: CASSLAGGPNEQFF. The CDR3 nucleotides are TGTGCCAGCAGCTTGGCGGGGGGGCCCAATGAGCAGTTCTTC.

This clonotype was seen ten or more times. J is TRBJ1-5 and V is TRBV2; perhaps TRBD1 as D (5 bases). This CDR3 is built from 14 residues. Germline CDR1 is SNHLY and CDR2 is FYNNEI. Trimming took off 6 bases at V and 5 bases at J, with 14 bases between the two ends. As DNA, the CDR3 is TGTGCCAGCAGCGGACACGAACAAGATCAGCCCCAGCATTTT. Translation gives CASSGHEQDQPQHF.

This clonotype showed up many times. The chain joins TRBV6-5 to TRBJ2-7; perhaps TRBD2 as D (6 bases). This CDR3 comprises 13 residues. V lost 0 bases to trimming and J lost 8 bases, with 11 bases between them. Germline V gene data show CDR1 as MNHEY and CDR2 as SVGAGI. CDR3 nucleotides: TGTGCCAGCAGTTACTCGATGGGGAGGCAGCAGTACTTC. Translating it yields CASSYSMGRQQYF.

This clonotype was detected many times. The chain combines TRBV2 with TRBJ1-4; no definite D call. V was cut by 7 bases and J by 4 bases, with 13 bases left in between. The CDR3 covers 14 residues. The V gene's germline CDR1 is SNHLY and CDR2 FYNNEI. The CDR3 DNA reads as TGTGCCAGCAAGGAAACAGTAAATAATGAAAAACTGTTTTTT. Its translation is CASKETVNNEKLFF. The full variable domain, completed using reference TRBV2 and TRBJ1-4, is EPEVTQTPSHQVTQMGQEVILRCVPISNHLYFYWYRQILGQKVEFLVSFYNNEISEKSEIFDDQFSVERPDGSNFTLKIRSTKLEDSAMYFCASKETVNNEKLFFGSGTQLSVL.

In this sample, this clonotype turned up many times. This chain links TRBV5-1 with TRBJ2-3, with D possibly being TRBD2 (5 bases). Between the trimmed V and J ends, which lost 2 bases and 1 base, there was a span of 11 bases. This CDR3 has 15 residues. Germline lookup yields CDR1 SGHRS and CDR2 YFSETQ. The CDR3 sequence: CASSFGLGRTDTQYF. CDR3 nucleotides: TGCGCCAGCAGCTTCGGACTGGGTCGCACAGATACGCAGTATTTT.

This clonotype was recorded many times. This chain uses TRBV12-3 or TRBV12-4 with TRBJ1-4; D gene uncertain. The CDR3 sequence is 14 residues long. The V end lost 5 bases, the J end lost 8 bases, and 15 bases lay between the germline ends. CDR3 sequence: CASSLLSWGEKLFF. CDR3 bases: TGTGCCAGCAGTCTCCTGTCTTGGGGAGAAAAACTGTTTTTT.

The rearrangement uses TRBV7-3 and TRBJ2-1; 8 bases map to TRBD1. Germline V gene sequence: CDR1 SGHTA, CDR2 FQGTGA. The CDR3 has 16 amino acids. The V gene end was trimmed by 2 bases and the J gene end by 9 bases; junction bases not matched to a gene: 12. CDR3 sequence reads: CASSLSSDRVGSEQFF. CDR3 nucleotides: TGTGCCAGCAGCTTATCTTCGGACAGGGTTGGGAGTGAGCAGTTCTTC.

The chain links TRBV2 to TRBJ2-5; D could derive from TRBD1 or TRBD2 (5 bases each). Trimming took 4 bases from V and 1 from J, leaving 16 bases between them. Germline values: CDR1 SNHLY, CDR2 FYNNEI. The CDR3 extends over 16 amino acids. The CDR3 DNA sequence: TGTGCCAGCAGTGTTAACCGGGACGGGCCCCAAGAGACCCAGTACTTC. This translates into CASSVNRDGPQETQYF.

The CDR3 here is CASSVAQDYGYTF. The CDR3 DNA reads as TGTGCCAGCAGCGTAGCACAGGATTATGGCTACACCTTC. The chain combines TRBV9 with TRBJ1-2, with D maybe TRBD1 (5 bases). Trimming removed 0 bases at V and 5 bases at J, with 8 bases between. Per the germline V gene, CDR1 is SGDLS and CDR2 is YYNGEE. CDR3 length equals 13 residues.

This clonotype appeared many times. The gene calls are TRBV6-1 and TRBJ2-5; D is perhaps TRBD1 (6 bases). This CDR3 comprises 17 residues. In germline, CDR1 is MNHNS, CDR2 SASEGT. V was pared by 0 bases and J by 2 bases, with 16 bases between. DNA of the CDR3: TGTGCCAGCAGTGAAGCTCCCGCCGGGACACTACAAGAGACCCAGTACTTC. Its protein is CASSEAPAGTLQETQYF.

This clonotype has at least ten counts. J is TRBJ2-2 and V is TRBV11-1; TRBD2 matches at 7 bases. The V gene's germline CDR1 is SGHAT and CDR2 FQDESV (reference sequence). CDR3 length: 16 amino acids. V was clipped by 6 bases and J by 6 bases; unmatched bases: 13. CDR3 loop: CASRPTSVRPSGELFF. As DNA, the CDR3 is TGTGCCAGCAGGCCCACTAGCGTTCGACCCTCCGGGGAGCTGTTTTTT.

This clonotype was detected many times. The chain is built from TRBV9 and TRBJ2-1; D uncertain. Trimming left V 0 bases short and J 4 bases short, with 8 bases between. CDR1 and CDR2 from the germline V gene are SGDLS and YYNGEE. This CDR3 has 14 residues. CDR3 protein: CASSVASPYNEQFF. The CDR3 DNA reads as TGTGCCAGCAGCGTAGCCAGTCCTTACAATGAGCAGTTCTTC.

This clonotype was recorded many times. The CDR3 DNA reads as TGTGCCAGCAGCTTTAAGGGCAATGAGCAGTTCTTC. Its translation: CASSFKGNEQFF. The V gene is TRBV13, the J gene TRBJ2-1; D gene unclear. This CDR3 contains 12 residues. Germline V CDR1 and CDR2: PRHDT, FYEKMQ (reference sequence). The V gene lost 3 bases and the J gene lost 6 bases, with 6 bases spanning the gap.

This clonotype was seen at least ten times. Since a much larger clone is just one base distant, this may be a read error. The chain links TRBV7-9 to TRBJ2-1; 7 bases match TRBD1. Germline CDR1 is SEHNR and CDR2 is FQNEAQ (reference sequence). The V and J ends lost 2 bases and 8 bases, in that order; junction bases with no gene match: 9. There are 15 residues in the CDR3. The CDR3 nucleotides are TGTGCCAGCAGCTTAAGGGGACAGAGGTTTGATGAGCAGTTCTTC. This sequence encodes CASSLRGQRFDEQFF.

V is TRBV6-1 and J is TRBJ1-5, with D possibly matching TRBD1 (5 bases). Germline V CDR1 and CDR2: MNHNS, SASEGT. Trimming shortened V by 6 bases and J by 1 base, and 7 bases separated the two germline ends. The CDR3 covers 13 residues. Here the CDR3 DNA reads TGTGCCAGCAGGGACACCAGCAATCAGCCCCAGCATTTT. Translated, it gives CASRDTSNQPQHF.

This clonotype was seen at least ten times. The gene calls are TRBV20-1 and TRBJ2-1; 12 bases align to TRBD2. The CDR3 is 17 residues long. The trim removed 4 bases at V and 8 bases at J, leaving 15 bases unmatched. Germline lookup yields CDR1 DFQATT and CDR2 SNEGSKA (reference sequence). The CDR3 DNA sequence: TGCAGTGCTACACTAGCGGGGGGCCTCTCATTCCCGGATGAGCAGTTCTTC. Translating gives CSATLAGGLSFPDEQFF.

Ten or more counts support this clonotype. The chain couples TRBV19 to TRBJ2-5, with no clear D. The V gene lost 3 bases and the J gene lost 1 base, with 6 bases spanning the gap. The CDR3 has 13 amino acids. Germline-derived CDR1 and CDR2 are LNHDA and SQIVND (reference sequence). CDR3 sequence (DNA): TGTGCCAGTAGTATCCATAGCCAAGAGACCCAGTACTTC. The encoded protein is CASSIHSQETQYF.

The table lists this clonotype with a few counts. J is TRBJ2-7 and V is TRBV7-9; TRBD1 agrees at 9 bases. Looked up from germline, CDR1 is SEHNR and CDR2 is FQNEAQ (reference sequence). Trimming took 1 base from V and 8 from J; bases not matched to a gene: 6. This CDR3 is 14 amino acids long. CDR3 sequence: CASSLVGGQGKQYF. The CDR3 DNA reads TGTGCCAGCAGCTTAGTTGGCGGACAGGGGAAGCAGTACTTC.